Listed below are T cell receptor beta chains from one sample, sequenced in a study of T cell repertoires in cytomegalovirus infection. TCRdb reprocessed the reads via MiXCR and lists one record per CDR3 protein. The sample includes 200,000 to 250,000 distinct CDR3 sequences, 22% of them seen just once. The sample was CD8+ T cells from PBMCs. These receptors were collected from a human donor in good health (CMV status not recorded). Some clones in this sample may be carry-over from other donors' samples. The CDR3 runs from the conserved cysteine through the conserved F or W. The order of the fields is J gene, D gene, V gene, clone size, CDR3 DNA, CDR3 protein. The D gene is left open where the match is weak. Clone size is shown for a subset of rows, as once, few, many or a class of expanded clone.

TRBJ1-2	TRBD1	TRBV7-9	-	TGTGCCAGCAGCCCTCCCCCGGGACAGCCAGATGGCTACACCTTC	CASSPPPGQPDGYTF
TRBJ1-1	TRBD1	TRBV19	-	TGTGCCAGTACCCTTTCCCGGGCAGGGGGTCGCACTGAAGCTTTCTTT	CASTLSRAGGRTEAFF
TRBJ1-1	-	TRBV4-1	many	TGCGCCAGCAGCCAACTCCCAGGAGACACTGAAGCTTTCTTT	CASSQLPGDTEAFF
TRBJ2-3	-	TRBV11-2	-	TGTGCCAGCAGCTTAGGGTTGGATACGCAGTATTTT	CASSLGLDTQYF
TRBJ1-1	-	TRBV27	few	TGTGCCAGCAGTTTAATTGCGGGGGGTAGGACTGAAGCTTTCTTT	CASSLIAGGRTEAFF
TRBJ1-4	-	TRBV7-3	-	TGTGCCAGCAGCGAATACTGGGGTGAAAAACTGTTTTTT	CASSEYWGEKLFF
TRBJ2-2	-	TRBV28	-	TGTGCCAGCAGTTCCCATGAAGCTAGTCTGAACACCGGGGAGCTGTTTTTT	CASSSHEASLNTGELFF
TRBJ2-1	TRBD2	TRBV20-1	-	TGCAGTGCTAGAGCTAGCGGGGGGGCGTACAATGAGCAGTTCTTC	CSARASGGAYNEQFF
TRBJ1-5	-	TRBV12-3/TRBV12-4	few	TGTGCCAGCACCCCCGCGGGGAATAGCAATCAGCCCCAGCATTTT	CASTPAGNSNQPQHF
TRBJ1-2	-	TRBV7-9	-	TGTGCCAGCAGCTTAGCAGAGGAGCACTATGGCTACACCTTC	CASSLAEEHYGYTF
TRBJ2-5	-	TRBV15	-	TGTGCCACCGCCTGGGGGCCCTCGCCAGGGGAGACCCAGTACTTC	CATAWGPSPGETQYF
TRBJ2-1	TRBD2	TRBV7-2	few	TGTGCCAGCAGCCCCTTAGCGGGGCTGGAGCAGTTCTTC	CASSPLAGLEQFF
TRBJ2-4	TRBD2	TRBV27	many	TGTGCCAGCAGTTCCTCGGCAGGGAGGGTCAAAAACATTCAGTACTTC	CASSSSAGRVKNIQYF
TRBJ1-1	TRBD1	TRBV5-1	-	TGCGCCAGCAGAACCTCACAGGGGGCCACTGAAGCTTTCTTT	CASRTSQGATEAFF
TRBJ1-2	TRBD1	TRBV15	-	TGTGCCACCAGCAGGGGAGAACAGGGGGCGTATGGCTACACCTTC	CATSRGEQGAYGYTF
TRBJ2-4	-	TRBV20-1	-	TGCAGTGCTAGCCAAGGAGACATTCAGTACTTC	CSASQGDIQYF
TRBJ1-5	TRBD1	TRBV10-3	many	TGTGCCATCAGTGAGTCTCTACAGGGGGATAGCAATCAGCCCCAGCATTTT	CAISESLQGDSNQPQHF
TRBJ2-7	-	TRBV6-6	-	TGTGCCAGCATGACCGGGGGCGCAGGCTACGAGCAGTACTTC	CASMTGGAGYEQYF
TRBJ1-1	-	TRBV7-6	many	TGTGCCAGCACCTCAGGATTCCTTACTGAAGCTTTCTTT	CASTSGFLTEAFF
TRBJ2-1	TRBD2	TRBV6-4	-	TGTGCCAGCAGTGACTCGGGGCTAGCGGGATACTACAATGAGCAGTTCTTC	CASSDSGLAGYYNEQFF
TRBJ1-2	-	TRBV7-6	-	TGTGCCAGCAAGAGTGGGGGTGACTATGGCTACACCTTC	CASKSGGDYGYTF
TRBJ1-3	-	TRBV7-9	medium-sized	TGTGCCAGCATCTACGGGGTCTCTGGAAACACCATATATTTT	CASIYGVSGNTIYF
TRBJ2-7	-	TRBV2	-	TGTGCCAGCAGTGTTAGGGTATACGAGCAGTACTTC	CASSVRVYEQYF
TRBJ2-7	-	TRBV11-2	-	TGTGCCAGCAGCTCGACAAACTCCTACGAGCAGTACTTC	CASSSTNSYEQYF
TRBJ1-1	-	TRBV5-8	-	TGTGCCAGCAGCTTGGGCAGGGGATACGAAGCTTTCTTT	CASSLGRGYEAFF
TRBJ2-7	-	TRBV7-6	many	TGTGCCAGCAGCTCAACATCCTACGAGCAGTACTTC	CASSSTSYEQYF
TRBJ1-4	-	TRBV12-3/TRBV12-4	few	TGTGCCAGCAGTTTGAATCCGAATGAAAAACTGTTTTTT	CASSLNPNEKLFF
TRBJ2-5	-	TRBV7-2	many	TGTGCCAGCAGCTCCCGGGAGTACCAAGAGACCCAGTACTTC	CASSSREYQETQYF
TRBJ2-5	-	TRBV20-1	-	TGCAGTGAGGACGGCCTCCAAGAGACCCAGTACTTC	CSEDGLQETQYF
TRBJ1-2	-	TRBV12-3/TRBV12-4	-	TGTGCCAGCAGTTTTCAGGCTAACTATGGCTACACCTTC	CASSFQANYGYTF
TRBJ2-6	-	TRBV7-9	-	TGTGCCAGCAGCTTAGGGGGAAGCGGCTGGGCCAACGTCCTGACTTTC	CASSLGGSGWANVLTF
TRBJ2-7	TRBD2	TRBV28	many	TGTGCCAGCAGGACCCGACCGGGGGGAACCTACGAGCAGTACTTC	CASRTRPGGTYEQYF
TRBJ2-5	-	TRBV7-8	many	TGTGCCAGCAGCTTAGTGCATCGGGCGGCAGCCATCCAAGAGACCCAGTACTTC	CASSLVHRAAAIQETQYF
TRBJ2-7	-	TRBV7-2	many	TGTGCCAGCAGCACCGTAGCGGTATCCTACGAGCAGTACTTC	CASSTVAVSYEQYF
TRBJ2-1	-	TRBV7-6	-	TGTGCCAGCAGCTTAAATCAAAACAATGAGCAGTTCTTC	CASSLNQNNEQFF
TRBJ2-7	-	TRBV20-1	few	TGCAGTGCTAGAGATCACTCGACAGGAGGTTACGAGCAGTACTTC	CSARDHSTGGYEQYF
TRBJ2-3	TRBD2	TRBV7-3	many	TGTGCCAGCAGCGAACTAGCGGGGAGGGCAGATACGCAGTATTTT	CASSELAGRADTQYF
TRBJ2-1	TRBD2	TRBV2	few	TGTGCCAGCCCCGGATCTAGCGGGGGTTACAATGAGCAGTTCTTC	CASPGSSGGYNEQFF
TRBJ2-7	-	TRBV12-3/TRBV12-4	many	TGTGCCAGCAACCTAGGCGGAACAATTTACGAGCAGTACTTC	CASNLGGTIYEQYF
TRBJ2-5	-	TRBV2	-	TGTGCCAGCAGTACCCTTTGGGGCGGGGAGCGGGAGACCCAGTACTTC	CASSTLWGGERETQYF
TRBJ2-1	TRBD2	TRBV7-3	-	TGTGCCAGCAGTAGAGCGGGATCCTACAATGAGCAGTTCTTC	CASSRAGSYNEQFF
TRBJ2-7	-	TRBV5-1	few	TGCGCCAGCGCCCGGACGGACACCCTTTACGAGCAGTACTTC	CASARTDTLYEQYF
TRBJ1-2	-	TRBV27	-	TGTGCCAGCAGTTTAGGGGCCCTCTATGGCTACACCTTC	CASSLGALYGYTF
TRBJ1-1	-	TRBV18	few	TGTGCCAGCTCACCACCGAGCGGGGGCACTGAAGCTTTCTTT	CASSPPSGGTEAFF
TRBJ1-4	TRBD1	TRBV20-1	few	TGCAGTGCTAGATCACTCCCGGGACAGGGGGCCCCTACAACTAATGAAAAACTGTTTTTT	CSARSLPGQGAPTTNEKLFF
TRBJ2-7	-	TRBV25-1	once	TGTGCCACCACGGACAGTTACGAGCAGTACTTC	CATTDSYEQYF
TRBJ2-2	-	TRBV7-8	many	TGTGCCAGCAGCTCGAATGGGGACACGAACACCGGGGAGCTGTTTTTT	CASSSNGDTNTGELFF
TRBJ2-1	TRBD2	TRBV28	-	TGTGCCAGCAGTTTAGGGCGGGGGATGGTCAATGAGCAGTTCTTC	CASSLGRGMVNEQFF